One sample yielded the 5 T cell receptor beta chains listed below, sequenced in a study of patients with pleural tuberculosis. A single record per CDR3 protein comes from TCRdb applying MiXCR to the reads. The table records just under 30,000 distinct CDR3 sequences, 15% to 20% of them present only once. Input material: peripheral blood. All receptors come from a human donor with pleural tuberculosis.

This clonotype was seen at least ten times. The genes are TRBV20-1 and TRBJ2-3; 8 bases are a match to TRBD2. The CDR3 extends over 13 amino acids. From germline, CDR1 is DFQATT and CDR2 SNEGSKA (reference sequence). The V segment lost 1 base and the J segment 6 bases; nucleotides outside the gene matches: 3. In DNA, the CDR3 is TGCAGTGCTAGAGCGGGAGGGGGGGATACGCAGTATTTT. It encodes CSARAGGGDTQYF.

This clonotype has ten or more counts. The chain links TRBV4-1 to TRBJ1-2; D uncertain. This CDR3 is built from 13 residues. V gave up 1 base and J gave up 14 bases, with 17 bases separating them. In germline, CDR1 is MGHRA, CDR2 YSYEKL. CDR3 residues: CASSQAGGWVGTF. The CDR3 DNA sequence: TGCGCCAGCAGCCAAGCGGGCGGATGGGTAGGAACCTTC.

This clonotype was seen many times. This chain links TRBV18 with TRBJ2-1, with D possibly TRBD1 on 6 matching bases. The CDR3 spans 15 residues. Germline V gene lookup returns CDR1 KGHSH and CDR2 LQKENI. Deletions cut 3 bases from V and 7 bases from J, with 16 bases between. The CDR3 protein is CASSPSTGSDNEQFF. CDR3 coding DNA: TGTGCCAGCTCACCCTCAACAGGGAGTGATAATGAGCAGTTCTTC. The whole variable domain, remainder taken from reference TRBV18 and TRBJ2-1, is NAGVMQNPRHLVRRRGQEARLRCSPMKGHSHVYWYRQLPEEGLKFMVYLQKENIIDESGMPKERFSAEFPKEGPSILRIQQVVRGDSAAYFCASSPSTGSDNEQFFGPGTRLTVL.

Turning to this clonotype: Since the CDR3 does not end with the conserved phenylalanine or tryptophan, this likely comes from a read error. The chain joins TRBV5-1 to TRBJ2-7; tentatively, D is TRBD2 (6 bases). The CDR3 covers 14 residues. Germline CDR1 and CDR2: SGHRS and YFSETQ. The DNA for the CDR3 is TGCGCTAGCAGCTTCGAGGAGGGATACTACGAGCAGTACCTC. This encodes CASSFEEGYYEQYL.

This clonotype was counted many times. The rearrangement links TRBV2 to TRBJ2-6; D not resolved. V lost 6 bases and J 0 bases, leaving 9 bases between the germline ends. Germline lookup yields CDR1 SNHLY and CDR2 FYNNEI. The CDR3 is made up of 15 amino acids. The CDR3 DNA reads TGTGCCAGCAGCCCTGGACCCTCTGGGGCCAACGTCCTGACTTTC. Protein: CASSPGPSGANVLTF.